This T cell receptor (beta chain) was retrieved from a study of shared clonotypes between healthy human individuals. This CDR3 is 15 amino acids long. Looked up from germline, CDR1 is KGHSH and CDR2 is LQKENI. Trimming took 3 bases from V and 0 from J, leaving 9 bases between them. Assay: immunoSEQ multiplex PCR; the TCRdb copy retains only in-frame clones and omits some. In the table there are under 600,000 clones, 90% to 97% of which are singletons. Every donor was a Caucasian adult from Nashville, Tennessee. Sequenced: naive CD4+ T cells sorted from blood. Subset given: CD45RA+ positively selected. The receptor's source is a woman in her 30s in good health. The chain carries TRBV18 and TRBJ2-4, with D hard to call. In DNA form, the CDR3 reads TGTGCCAGCTCACCCGAGAGGCTAGCCAAAAACATTCAGTACTTC. It codes for CASSPERLAKNIQYF.